The clone carrying this TCR beta chain was recorded many times. Its antigen is unidentified. The sample belongs to a study of human T cells and chemical hapten exposure. A single record per CDR3 protein comes from TCRdb applying MiXCR to the RACE reads. Found here are about 85,000 distinct CDR3 sequences, 8.5% of them singletons; the top ten hold 2.6%. The time point here: pre-sensitization, week 0. Treatment defined: therapeutic diphenylcyclopropenone sensitization with weekly scalp DPC. Study-wide points: As patch test score rose, PT1 expanded TCR counts tended to rise as well.

The sequence was collected from a man aged 40-49 years with alopecia areata. Some clones in this sample may be carry-over from other donors' samples. The material sequenced was whole blood, taken in connection with sensitization to the hapten diphenylcyclopropenone (DPC).

The chain's CDR3 is CASTVGNEQFF. Written as DNA, the CDR3 is TGTGCCTCAACCGTCGGCAATGAGCAGTTCTTC. The chain links TRBV30 to TRBJ2-1; D not resolved. Germline V lookup: CDR1 GTSNPN, CDR2 SVGIG (reference sequence). This CDR3 comprises 11 residues. The V gene lost 7 bases and the J gene lost 6 bases, with 10 bases spanning the gap.